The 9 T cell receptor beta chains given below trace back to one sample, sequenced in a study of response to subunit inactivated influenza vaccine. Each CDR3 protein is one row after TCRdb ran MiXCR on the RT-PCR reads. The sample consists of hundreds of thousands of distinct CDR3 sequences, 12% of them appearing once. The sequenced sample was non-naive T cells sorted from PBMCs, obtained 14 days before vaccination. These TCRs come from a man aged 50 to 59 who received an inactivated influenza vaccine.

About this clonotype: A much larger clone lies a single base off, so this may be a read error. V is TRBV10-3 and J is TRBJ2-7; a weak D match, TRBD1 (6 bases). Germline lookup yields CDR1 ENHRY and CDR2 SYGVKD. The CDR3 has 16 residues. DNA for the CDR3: TGTGCCATCAGTGACCATAGCCGGGACACTTCCTACGAGCATTACTTC. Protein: CAISDHSRDTSYEHYF.

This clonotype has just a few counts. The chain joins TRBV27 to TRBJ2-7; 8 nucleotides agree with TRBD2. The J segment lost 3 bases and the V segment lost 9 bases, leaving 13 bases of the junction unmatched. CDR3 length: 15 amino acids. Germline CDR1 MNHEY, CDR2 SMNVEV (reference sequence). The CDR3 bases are TGTGCCAGGGGAGGGCGTAGCGGGGCTTACTACGAGCAGTACTTC. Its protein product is CARGGRSGAYYEQYF.

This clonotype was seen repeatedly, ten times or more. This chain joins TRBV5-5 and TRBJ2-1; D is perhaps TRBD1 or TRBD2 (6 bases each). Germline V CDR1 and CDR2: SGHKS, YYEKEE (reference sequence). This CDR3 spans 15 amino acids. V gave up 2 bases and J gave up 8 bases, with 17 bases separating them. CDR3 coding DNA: TGTGCCAGCAGCTTACGGGGGCGAGATAGGGATGAGCAGTTCTTC. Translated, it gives CASSLRGRDRDEQFF. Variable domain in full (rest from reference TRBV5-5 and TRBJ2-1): DAGVTQSPTHLIKTRGQQVTLRCSPISGHKSVSWYQQVLGQGPQFIFQYYEKEERGRGNFPDRFSARQFPNYSSELNVNALLLGDSALYLCASSLRGRDRDEQFFGPGTRLTVL.

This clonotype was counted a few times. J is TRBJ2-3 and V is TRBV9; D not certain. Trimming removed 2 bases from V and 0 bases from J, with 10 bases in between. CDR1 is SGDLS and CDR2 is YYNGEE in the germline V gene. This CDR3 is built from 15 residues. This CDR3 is CASSVQAASTDTQYF. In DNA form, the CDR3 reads TGTGCCAGCAGCGTTCAGGCAGCTAGCACAGATACGCAGTATTTT.

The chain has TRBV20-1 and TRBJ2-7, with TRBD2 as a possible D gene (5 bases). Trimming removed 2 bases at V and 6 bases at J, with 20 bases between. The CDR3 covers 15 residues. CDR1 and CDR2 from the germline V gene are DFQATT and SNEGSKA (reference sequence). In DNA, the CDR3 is TGCAGTGCTAGACTTACTGGCTCGGACGCGGGCGAGCAGTACTTC. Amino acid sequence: CSARLTGSDAGEQYF.

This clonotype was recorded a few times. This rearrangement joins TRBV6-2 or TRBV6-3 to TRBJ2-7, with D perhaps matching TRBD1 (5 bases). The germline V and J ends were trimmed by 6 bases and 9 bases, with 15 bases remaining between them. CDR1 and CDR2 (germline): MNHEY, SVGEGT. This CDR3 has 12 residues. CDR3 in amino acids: CASSSAGQPQYF. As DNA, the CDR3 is TGTGCCAGCAGCTCCGCCGGACAACCGCAGTACTTC.

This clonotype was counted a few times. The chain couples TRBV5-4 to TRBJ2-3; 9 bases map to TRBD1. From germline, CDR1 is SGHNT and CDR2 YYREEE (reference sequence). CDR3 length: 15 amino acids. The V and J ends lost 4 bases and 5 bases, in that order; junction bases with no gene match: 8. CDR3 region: CASSRGDRAVDTQYF. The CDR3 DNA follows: TGTGCCAGCAGCCGTGGGGACAGGGCGGTAGATACGCAGTATTTT.

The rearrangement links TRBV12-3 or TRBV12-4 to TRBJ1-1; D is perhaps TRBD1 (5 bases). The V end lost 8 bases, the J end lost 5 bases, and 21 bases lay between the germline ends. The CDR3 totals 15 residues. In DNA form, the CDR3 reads TGTGCCAGCGGGGCCCGGGCAGGGCTAAGGACTGAAGCTTTCTTT. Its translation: CASGARAGLRTEAFF.

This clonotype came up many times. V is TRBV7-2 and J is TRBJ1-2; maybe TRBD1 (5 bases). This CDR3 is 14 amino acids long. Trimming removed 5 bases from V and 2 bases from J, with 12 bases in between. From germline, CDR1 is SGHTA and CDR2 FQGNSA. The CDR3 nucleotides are TGTGCCAGCAGCCTGCCGACAGAAAACTATGGCTACACCTTC. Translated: CASSLPTENYGYTF.